The 18 T cell receptor beta chains presented below share a single source sample, sequenced in a study of cytomegalovirus exposure and HLA in healthy donors. This PCR relied on a set of 60 Vbeta primers and 13 Jbeta primers. Assay used: immunoSEQ multiplex PCR; TCRdb lists only in-frame clones, some missing. This sample has about 140,000 clones; more than 65% occur once, and the top ten carry approximately 1.6%. The sequenced sample consisted of PBMCs. Receptors originate from a woman aged 25 to 39 in good health and CMV-seronegative.

With regard to this clone: This CDR3 is also generated by other DNA sequences in the sample. V is TRBV5-1 and J is TRBJ2-5, with 9 positions matching TRBD1. Germline CDR1 reads SGHRS; CDR2 reads YFSETQ. The CDR3 is 14 residues long. V lost 4 bases and J lost 2; bases outside the gene matches: 3. The CDR3 region is CASSRGQGQETQYF. For the CDR3, the DNA is TGCGCCAGCAGCAGGGGACAGGGACAAGAGACCCAGTACTTC.

The chain recombines TRBV5-1 with TRBJ2-7; possibly TRBD2 for D (8 bases). With 1 base removed from V and 0 bases from J, the gap between germline ends came to 20 bases. The CDR3 spans 18 residues. Germline V gene sequence: CDR1 SGHRS, CDR2 YFSETQ. CDR3 protein: CASSLRGDRAGVSYEQYF. Here the CDR3 DNA reads TGCGCCAGCAGCTTGAGGGGGGACAGAGCGGGAGTCTCCTACGAGCAGTACTTC.

The rearrangement joins TRBV5-1 to TRBJ1-5; the D is unclear. CDR3 length equals 13 residues. CDR1 and CDR2 from the germline V gene are SGHRS and YFSETQ. V gave up 2 bases and J gave up 5 bases, with 8 bases separating them. The CDR3 reads CASSLTGDQPQHF. The DNA for the CDR3 is TGCGCCAGCAGCTTAACGGGAGATCAGCCCCAGCATTTT.

The V gene is TRBV2, the J gene TRBJ1-1; 7 bases match TRBD1. V lost 8 bases, J lost 11 bases, and 8 bases stayed unmatched. The CDR3 consists of 11 residues. Germline CDR1 reads SNHLY; CDR2 reads FYNNEI. CDR3 in amino acids: CASAFDRAAFF. The CDR3, as DNA: TGTGCCAGCGCCTTCGACAGGGCGGCTTTCTTT.

As concerns this clone: The same CDR3 also results from other DNA sequences found in this sample. CDR3 sequence reads: CASSFRETQYF. In DNA, the CDR3 is TGTGCCAGCAGCTTCAGGGAGACCCAGTACTTC. The chain uses TRBV5-6 and TRBJ2-5; D call uncertain. CDR1 and CDR2 (germline): SGHDT, YYEEEE. The V end lost 2 bases, the J end lost 5 bases, and 4 bases lay between the germline ends. This CDR3 region has 11 residues.

The genes are TRBV2 and TRBJ2-6; tentatively, D is TRBD1 (5 bases). Germline values: CDR1 SNHLY, CDR2 FYNNEI. The CDR3 covers 15 residues. The CDR3 DNA is TGTGTCCTAAGAAGGGGAAGCTCTGGGGCCAACGTCCTGACTTTC. Residues: CVLRRGSSGANVLTF.

CDR3 residues: CAISEWGLEQFF. The CDR3 DNA reads as TGTGCCATCAGTGAGTGGGGACTCGAGCAGTTCTTC. This sequence joins TRBV10-3 and TRBJ2-1; perhaps TRBD2 as D (6 bases). The V end was cut by 1 base, the J end by 10 bases, with 8 bases between. The CDR3 contains 12 residues. Germline V gene lookup returns CDR1 ENHRY and CDR2 SYGVKD.

The chain links TRBV10-1 to TRBJ2-7, with 10 nucleotides matching TRBD2. Germline V gene sequence: CDR1 WNHNN, CDR2 SYGVQD (reference sequence). The CDR3 totals 16 residues. The trim removed 0 bases at V and 5 bases at J, leaving 7 bases unmatched. CDR3 DNA sequence: TGCGCCAGCAGTGAGTCGACTAAGCGGGGGGGCCACGAGCAGTACGTC. Its translation is CASSESTKRGGHEQYV.

The chain is built from TRBV2 and TRBJ1-5, with D perhaps matching TRBD1 (5 bases). V was cut by 8 bases and J by 15 bases, with 26 bases left in between. The CDR3 covers 14 residues. Germline CDR1 and CDR2: SNHLY and FYNNEI. The chain's CDR3 is CASGGGAVAMARHF. Written as DNA, the CDR3 is TGTGCCAGCGGAGGAGGGGCCGTAGCAATGGCCCGGCATTTT.

This chain uses TRBV14 with TRBJ1-5; D remains unclear. CDR3 length: 15 amino acids. Between the trimmed V and J ends, which lost 2 bases and 3 bases, there was a span of 11 bases. CDR1 is SGHDN, CDR2 FVKESK, per germline. CDR3 protein: CASSQLRLINQPQHF. The DNA for the CDR3 is TGTGCCAGCAGCCAATTGAGACTGATCAATCAGCCCCAGCATTTT.

This chain joins TRBV7-9 and TRBJ1-2, with a possible D match to TRBD1 (5 bases). CDR3 length equals 13 residues. The germline CDR1 and CDR2 sequences are SEHNR and FQNEAQ (reference sequence). V was clipped by 1 base and J by 11 bases, with 14 bases between them. The CDR3 region has the DNA TGTGCCAGCAGCTTAGGGTATGAGGACACATACACCTTC. This sequence encodes CASSLGYEDTYTF.

The chain employs TRBV2 and TRBJ2-3; the match to TRBD2 covers 9 bases. Germline trimming cut 5 bases from V and 6 bases from J; bases unmatched to any gene: 9. The CDR3 has 15 amino acids. CDR1 is SNHLY, CDR2 FYNNEI, per germline. Written as DNA, the CDR3 is TGTGCCAGCAGTATAGCGGGAGAACAATTGGATACGCAGTATTTT. As protein: CASSIAGEQLDTQYF.

This clone was detected a few times. V is TRBV2 and J is TRBJ2-7; D is unclear. Germline lookup yields CDR1 SNHLY and CDR2 FYNNEI. Trimming cost V 5 bases and J 3 bases, with 11 bases left between them. The CDR3 is 13 amino acids. CDR3 in amino acids: CASSPGGYYEQYF. The DNA of the CDR3 is TGTGCCAGCAGTCCTGGCGGCTACTACGAGCAGTACTTC.

The gene calls are TRBV5-6 and TRBJ2-3; D is possibly TRBD1 (6 bases). The CDR3 extends over 15 amino acids. V was pared by 2 bases and J by 2 bases, with 12 bases between. Germline V gene data show CDR1 as SGHDT and CDR2 as YYEEEE. DNA of the CDR3: TGTGCCAGCAGCTTAGGGACACATTACACAGATACGCAGTATTTT. It codes for CASSLGTHYTDTQYF.

The chain is built from TRBV27 and TRBJ2-1, with 12 positions matching TRBD2. After removal of 5 bases from V and 3 bases from J, the junction contained 11 bases not matched to a gene. The CDR3 runs 18 residues. Germline lookup yields CDR1 MNHEY and CDR2 SMNVEV (reference sequence). The DNA of the CDR3 is TGTGCCAGCAGTCCCCTCAGGACTAGCGGGGCAAACTACAATGAGCAGTTCTTC. It translates to CASSPLRTSGANYNEQFF.

The rearrangement links TRBV28 to TRBJ1-2, with 9 bases identical to TRBD1. Trimming removed 2 bases from V and 4 bases from J; junction bases left unmatched: 5. The CDR3 is 15 amino acids. Germline V gives CDR1 MDHEN, CDR2 SYDVKM. The CDR3 protein is CASSLRDRGAYGYTF. As DNA, the CDR3 is TGTGCCAGCAGTTTACGTGACAGGGGGGCCTATGGCTACACCTTC.

This sequence joins TRBV9 and TRBJ2-1; the match to TRBD2 covers 11 bases. There are 19 residues in the CDR3. The ends lost 3 bases at V and 0 bases at J; junction bases unmatched: 11. Germline V gene data show CDR1 as SGDLS and CDR2 as YYNGEE. CDR3 loop: CASSGSGLAGGSSYNEQFF. The DNA for the CDR3 is TGTGCCAGCAGCGGCTCGGGGCTAGCGGGGGGTAGCTCCTACAATGAGCAGTTCTTC.

Here the CDR3 reads CASSTLQGYSNQPQHF. Here the CDR3 DNA reads TGTGCCAGCAGTACCCTACAGGGATATAGCAATCAGCCCCAGCATTTT. This chain joins TRBV6-6 and TRBJ1-5; possible D gene TRBD1, 6 bases. This CDR3 region has 16 residues. The V end lost 5 bases, the J end lost 0 bases, and 14 bases lay between the germline ends. Looked up from germline, CDR1 is MNHNY and CDR2 is SVGAGI (reference sequence).